These 3 T cell receptor beta chains were all obtained from the same sample, sequenced in a study of blood T cell repertoires in COVID-19. The repertoire was sequenced with immunoSEQ multiplex PCR; TCRdb's copy has only in-frame clones and lacks some. The sample consists of some 160,000 clones, 70% to 90% of them appearing once. The material sequenced was PBMCs or T cells enriched from blood (not recorded which). The receptor source for this set is a woman in her forties or fifties who had recovered from COVID-19.

The chain joins TRBV19 to TRBJ2-7; 8 bases match TRBD1. CDR3 length equals 12 residues. Trimming cost V 3 bases and J 6 bases; bases outside gene matches: 1. CDR1 LNHDA and CDR2 SQIVND come from the germline V gene (reference sequence). The CDR3: CASSMTGVEQYF. For the CDR3, the DNA is TGTGCCAGTAGTATGACAGGGGTCGAGCAGTACTTC.

J is TRBJ1-2 and V is TRBV6-5, with unresolved D. Germline V gene lookup returns CDR1 MNHEY and CDR2 SVGAGI. Trimming left V 6 bases short and J 2 bases short, with 13 bases between. This CDR3 contains 14 residues. This chain's CDR3 is CASRRHSGNYGYTF. As DNA, the CDR3 is TGTGCCAGCAGGAGACACTCAGGAAACTATGGCTACACCTTC.

V is TRBV29-1 and J is TRBJ2-5, with TRBD2 as a possible D gene (5 bases). This CDR3 contains 13 residues. Trimming removed 7 bases from V and 5 bases from J, with 17 bases in between. The germline CDR1 and CDR2 sequences are SQVTM and ANQGSEA. CDR3 coding DNA: TGCAGCGCTGACGGGGTAGCTGGGGAGACCCAGTACTTC. It specifies CSADGVAGETQYF.